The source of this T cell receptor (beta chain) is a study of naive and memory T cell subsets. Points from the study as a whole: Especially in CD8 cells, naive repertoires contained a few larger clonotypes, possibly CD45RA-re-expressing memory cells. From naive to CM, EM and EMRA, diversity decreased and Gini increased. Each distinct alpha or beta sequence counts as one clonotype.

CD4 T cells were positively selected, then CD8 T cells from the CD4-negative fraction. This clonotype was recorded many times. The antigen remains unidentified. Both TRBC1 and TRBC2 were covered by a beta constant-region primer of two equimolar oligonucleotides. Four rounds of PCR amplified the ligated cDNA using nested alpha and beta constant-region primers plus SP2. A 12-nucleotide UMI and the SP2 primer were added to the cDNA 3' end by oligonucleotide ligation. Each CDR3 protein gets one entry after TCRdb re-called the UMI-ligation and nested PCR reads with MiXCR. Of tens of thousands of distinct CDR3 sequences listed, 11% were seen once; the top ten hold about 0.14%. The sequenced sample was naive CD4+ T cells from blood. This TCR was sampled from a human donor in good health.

The CDR3 spells CASSLTGSSTDTQYF. Written as DNA, the CDR3 is TGTGCCAGCAGCTTAACGGGATCTAGCACAGATACGCAGTATTTT. The genes are TRBV7-2 and TRBJ2-3, with D possibly being TRBD2 (5 bases). CDR3 length: 15 amino acids. Germline values: CDR1 SGHTA, CDR2 FQGNSA. V lost 2 bases and J lost 0, with 9 bases in between.